The clone carrying this T cell receptor (beta chain) was observed a few times. Its antigen is not known. This entry comes from a study of T cell responses to AZD1222 COVID-19 vaccine. Study results and caveats: Only a handful of AZD1222 recipients, more than 5 in all, had baseline seropositivity. Within unmutated variant regions lay the reported targets of nearly half of spike-specific TCRs. The study found vaccine-associated CD4 TCRs spanning spike, dominant at 160-218 and 743-854.

Looked up from germline, CDR1 is LNHNV and CDR2 is YYDKDF (reference sequence). V lost 3 bases and J 6 bases, leaving 15 bases between the germline ends. The length of the CDR3 is 15 residues. The method was immunoSEQ multiplex PCR; TCRdb's version includes in-frame clones alone and lacks a portion of them. Here the sample spans some 170,000 clones, roughly 94% being singletons. Investigators merged groups given second doses at roughly 4 or roughly 12 weeks. The chain has TRBV15 and TRBJ1-5, with TRBD1 as a possible D gene (5 bases). The sample was peripheral blood, taken 28 days after the second AZD1222 dose. This TCR was recovered from an adult who received the AZD1222 COVID-19 vaccine. CDR3: CATSSNQGGGQPQHF. DNA of the CDR3: TGTGCCACCAGCAGCAACCAGGGCGGAGGTCAGCCCCAGCATTTT.